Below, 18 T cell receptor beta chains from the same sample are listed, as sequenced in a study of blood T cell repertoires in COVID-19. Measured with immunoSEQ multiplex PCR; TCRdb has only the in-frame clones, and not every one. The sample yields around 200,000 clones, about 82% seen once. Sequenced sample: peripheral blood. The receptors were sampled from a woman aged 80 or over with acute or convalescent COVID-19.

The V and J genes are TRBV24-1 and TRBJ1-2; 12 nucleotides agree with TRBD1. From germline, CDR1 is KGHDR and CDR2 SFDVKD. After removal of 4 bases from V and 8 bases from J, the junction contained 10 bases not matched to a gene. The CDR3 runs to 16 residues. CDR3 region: CATSEPGTGGYGGYTF. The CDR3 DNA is TGTGCCACCAGTGAGCCCGGGACAGGGGGCTACGGAGGCTACACCTTC.

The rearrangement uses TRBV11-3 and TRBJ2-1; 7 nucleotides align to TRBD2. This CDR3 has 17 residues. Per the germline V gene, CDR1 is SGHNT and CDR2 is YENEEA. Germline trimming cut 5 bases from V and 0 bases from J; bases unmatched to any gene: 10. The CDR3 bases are TGTGCCAGCAGCCCCTTTGGTGGCGGGAGCTCCTACAATGAGCAGTTCTTC. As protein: CASSPFGGGSSYNEQFF.

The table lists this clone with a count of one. The CDR3 DNA is TGTGCCAGCAGCTTAGCGCCGGTAGGGGGTGGCTATGGCTACACCTTC. Amino acid sequence: CASSLAPVGGGYGYTF. The J gene is TRBJ1-2, the V gene TRBV7-2; a weak D match, TRBD1 (6 bases). CDR1 SGHTA and CDR2 FQGNSA come from the germline V gene. V was pared by 0 bases and J by 4 bases, with 15 bases between. The CDR3 has 16 amino acids.

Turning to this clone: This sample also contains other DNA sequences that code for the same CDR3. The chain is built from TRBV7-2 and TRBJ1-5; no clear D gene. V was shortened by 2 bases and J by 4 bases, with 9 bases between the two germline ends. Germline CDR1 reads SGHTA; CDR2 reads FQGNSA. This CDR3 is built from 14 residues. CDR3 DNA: TGTGCCAGCAGCTTAAGTCCAGGAAATCAGCCCCAGCATTTT. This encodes CASSLSPGNQPQHF.

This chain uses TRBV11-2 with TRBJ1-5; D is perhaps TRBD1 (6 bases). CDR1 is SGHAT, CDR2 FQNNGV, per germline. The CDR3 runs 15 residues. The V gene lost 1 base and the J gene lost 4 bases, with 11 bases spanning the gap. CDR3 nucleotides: TGTGCCAGCAGCTTAGCGGGGGGCTCGAATCAGCCCCAGCATTTT. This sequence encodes CASSLAGGSNQPQHF.

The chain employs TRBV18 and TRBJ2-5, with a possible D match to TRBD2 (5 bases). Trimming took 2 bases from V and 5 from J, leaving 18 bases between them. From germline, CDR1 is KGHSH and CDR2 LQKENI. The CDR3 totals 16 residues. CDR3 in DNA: TGTGCCAGCTCACCAGAGCAGTCCACGGGATGGGAGACCCAGTACTTC. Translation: CASSPEQSTGWETQYF.

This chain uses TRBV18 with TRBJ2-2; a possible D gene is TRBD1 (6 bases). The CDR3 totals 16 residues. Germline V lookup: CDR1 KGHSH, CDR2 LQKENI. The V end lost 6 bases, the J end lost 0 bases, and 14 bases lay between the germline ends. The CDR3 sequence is CASSPQQGPNTGELFF. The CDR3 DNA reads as TGTGCCAGCTCGCCCCAACAGGGCCCGAACACCGGGGAGCTGTTTTTT.

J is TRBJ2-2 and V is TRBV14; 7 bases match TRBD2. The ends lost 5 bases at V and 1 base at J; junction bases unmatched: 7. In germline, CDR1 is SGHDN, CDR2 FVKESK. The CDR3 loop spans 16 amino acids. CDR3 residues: CASSARLALNTGELFF. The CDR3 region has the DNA TGTGCCAGCAGCGCGCGACTAGCTTTGAACACCGGGGAGCTGTTTTTT.

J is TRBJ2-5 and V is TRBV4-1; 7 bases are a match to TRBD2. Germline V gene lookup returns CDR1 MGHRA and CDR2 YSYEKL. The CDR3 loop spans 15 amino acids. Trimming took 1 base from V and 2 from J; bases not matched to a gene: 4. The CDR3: CASSQAVGLQETQYF. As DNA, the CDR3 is TGCGCCAGCAGCCAAGCTGTGGGACTACAAGAGACCCAGTACTTC.

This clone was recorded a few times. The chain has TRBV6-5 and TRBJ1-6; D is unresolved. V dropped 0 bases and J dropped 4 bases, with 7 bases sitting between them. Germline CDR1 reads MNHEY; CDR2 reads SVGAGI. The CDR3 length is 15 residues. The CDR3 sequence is CASSYSNTYNSPLHF. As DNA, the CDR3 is TGTGCCAGCAGTTACTCCAATACTTATAATTCACCCCTCCACTTT.

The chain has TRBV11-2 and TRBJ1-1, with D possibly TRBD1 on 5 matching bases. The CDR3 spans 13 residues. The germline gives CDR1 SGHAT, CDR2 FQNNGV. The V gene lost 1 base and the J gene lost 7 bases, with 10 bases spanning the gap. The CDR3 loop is CASSLAGSGEAFF. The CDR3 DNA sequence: TGTGCCAGCAGCTTAGCAGGGTCGGGTGAAGCTTTCTTT.

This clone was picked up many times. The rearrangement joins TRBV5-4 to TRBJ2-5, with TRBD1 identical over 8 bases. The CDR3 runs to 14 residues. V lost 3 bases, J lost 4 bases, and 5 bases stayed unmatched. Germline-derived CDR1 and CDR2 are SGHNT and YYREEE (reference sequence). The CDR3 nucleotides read TGTGCCAGCAGCTGGGACAGGCGAATAGAGACCCAGTACTTC. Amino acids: CASSWDRRIETQYF.

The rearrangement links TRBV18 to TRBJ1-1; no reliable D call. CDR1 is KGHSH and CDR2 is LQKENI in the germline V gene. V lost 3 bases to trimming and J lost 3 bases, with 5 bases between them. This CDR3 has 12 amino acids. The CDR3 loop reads CASSPSDTEAFF. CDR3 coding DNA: TGTGCCAGCTCACCGTCGGACACTGAAGCTTTCTTT. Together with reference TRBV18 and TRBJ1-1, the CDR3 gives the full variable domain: NAGVMQNPRHLVRRRGQEARLRCSPMKGHSHVYWYRQLPEEGLKFMVYLQKENIIDESGMPKERFSAEFPKEGPSILRIQQVVRGDSAAYFCASSPSDTEAFFGQGTRLTVV.

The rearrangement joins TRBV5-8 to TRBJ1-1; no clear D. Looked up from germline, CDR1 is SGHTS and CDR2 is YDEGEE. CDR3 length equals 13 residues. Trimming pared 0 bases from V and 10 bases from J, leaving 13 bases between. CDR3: CASSLGVLRGAFF. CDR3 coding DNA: TGTGCCAGCAGCTTGGGAGTCCTCCGCGGAGCTTTCTTT.

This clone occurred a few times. The CDR3 sequence: CASSLNAGAQDTQYF. For the CDR3, the DNA is TGCGCCAGCAGCTTGAATGCAGGGGCGCAAGATACGCAGTATTTT. This chain uses TRBV5-1 with TRBJ2-3; possible D gene TRBD1, 6 bases. The V gene lost 1 base and the J gene lost 5 bases, with 14 bases spanning the gap. The germline CDR1 and CDR2 sequences are SGHRS and YFSETQ. The CDR3 covers 15 residues.

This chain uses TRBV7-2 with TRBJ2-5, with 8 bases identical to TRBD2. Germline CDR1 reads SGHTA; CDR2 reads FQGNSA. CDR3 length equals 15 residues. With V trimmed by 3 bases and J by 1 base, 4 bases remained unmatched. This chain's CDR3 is CASSLSRGGQETQYF. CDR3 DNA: TGTGCCAGCAGCTTGTCTCGGGGGGGCCAAGAGACCCAGTACTTC. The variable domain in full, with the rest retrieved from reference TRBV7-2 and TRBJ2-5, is GAGVSQSPSNKVTEKGKDVELRCDPISGHTALYWYRQSLGQGLEFLIYFQGNSAPDKSGLPSDRFSAERTGGSVSTLTIQRTQQEDSAVYLCASSLSRGGQETQYFGPGTRLLVL.

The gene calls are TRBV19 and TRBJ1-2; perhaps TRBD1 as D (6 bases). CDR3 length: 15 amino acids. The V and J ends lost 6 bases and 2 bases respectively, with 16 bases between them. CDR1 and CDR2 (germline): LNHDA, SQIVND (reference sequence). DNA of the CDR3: TGTGCCAGTAGCTATAAACCAGGGGAAAACTATGGCTACACCTTC. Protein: CASSYKPGENYGYTF.

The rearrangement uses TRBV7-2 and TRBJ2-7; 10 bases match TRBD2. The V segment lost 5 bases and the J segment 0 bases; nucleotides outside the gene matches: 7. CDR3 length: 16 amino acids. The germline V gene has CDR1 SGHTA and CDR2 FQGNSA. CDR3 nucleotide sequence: TGTGCCAGCAGCCCGATAGCTAGCGGGAGCTCCTACGAGCAGTACTTC. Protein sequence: CASSPIASGSSYEQYF.